This T cell receptor gamma chain was recovered during a study of gamma-delta chains in newborns, infants, children (dated by TCRdb to between 2019 and 2020). The study in broad terms: In the study title, it is stated that polyclonal expansion of innate gammadelta T cells is driven by microbial exposure immediately after birth. Right after human newborns were born, the researchers looked at the way microbial exposure shaped their populations of innate gammadelta T cells.

The CDR3 sequence holds 16 residues, the cysteine and phenylalanine included. Here the CDR3 DNA is all that survives: 48 bases in frame from base 1. The germline V and J ends show losses of 0 bases and 0 bases respectively, and no gene match explains 4 bases of the junction. For CDR1 and CDR2, the germline V gene lists EGSNGY and YDSYNSKV. Reads for this sample came from an Illumina MiSeq. Public reads were reanalyzed in TCRdb with CATT, and rows carrying the same DNA were merged afterwards. In this sample the table shows some 520 gamma-chain clones, roughly 3% of which occur a single time. The ten largest clones represent less than 50% of the sample. This clone is classified as large (0.1 to 1%). Its target antigen remains unknown. Qualities for individual bases were not recorded, and no much larger clone is one base off.

This TCR was recovered from a child who was a newborn, infant or young child, either healthy, febrile or measles-vaccinated (not recorded which). Specimen: blood. The V and J genes are TRGV2 and TRGJP1. The CDR3 reads as follows: CATWDGPNTTGWFKIF. The DNA is TGTGCCACCTGGGACGGGCCAAATACCACTGGTTGGTTCAAGATATTT.